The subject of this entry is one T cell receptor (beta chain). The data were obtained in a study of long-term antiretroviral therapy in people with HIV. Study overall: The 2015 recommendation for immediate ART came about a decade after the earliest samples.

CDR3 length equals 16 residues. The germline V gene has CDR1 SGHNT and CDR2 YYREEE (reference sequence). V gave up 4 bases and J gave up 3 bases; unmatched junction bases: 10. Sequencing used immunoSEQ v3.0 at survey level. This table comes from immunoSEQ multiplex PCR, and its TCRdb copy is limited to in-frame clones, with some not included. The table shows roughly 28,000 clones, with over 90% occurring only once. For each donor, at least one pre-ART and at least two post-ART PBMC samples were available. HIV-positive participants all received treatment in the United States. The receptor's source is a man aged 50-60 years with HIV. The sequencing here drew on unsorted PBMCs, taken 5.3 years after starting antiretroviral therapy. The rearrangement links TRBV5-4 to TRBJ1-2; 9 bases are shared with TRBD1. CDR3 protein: CASSPILQGADYGYTF. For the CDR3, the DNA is TGTGCCAGCAGCCCGATTCTACAGGGGGCGGACTATGGCTACACCTTC.